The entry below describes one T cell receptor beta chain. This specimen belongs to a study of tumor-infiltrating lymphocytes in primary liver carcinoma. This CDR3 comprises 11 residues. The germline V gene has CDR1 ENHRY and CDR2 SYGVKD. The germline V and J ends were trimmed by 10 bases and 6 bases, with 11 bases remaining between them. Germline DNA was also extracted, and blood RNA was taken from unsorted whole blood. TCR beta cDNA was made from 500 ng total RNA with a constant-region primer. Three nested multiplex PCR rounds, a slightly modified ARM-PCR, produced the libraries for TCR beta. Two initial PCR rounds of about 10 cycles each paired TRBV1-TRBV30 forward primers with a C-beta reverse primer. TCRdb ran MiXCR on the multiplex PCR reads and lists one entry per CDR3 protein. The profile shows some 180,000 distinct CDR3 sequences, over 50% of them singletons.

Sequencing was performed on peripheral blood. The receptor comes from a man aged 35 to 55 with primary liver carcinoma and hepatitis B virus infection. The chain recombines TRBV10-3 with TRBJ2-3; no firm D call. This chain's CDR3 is CATRLGDTQYF. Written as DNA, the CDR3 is TGTGCCACCAGATTGGGGGATACGCAGTATTTT.